These T cell receptor beta chains were read from a single sample in a study of cytomegalovirus exposure and HLA in healthy donors. The method was immunoSEQ multiplex PCR; TCRdb's version includes in-frame clones alone and lacks a portion of them. The sample yields about 120,000 clones, 77% seen once. The sample taken for sequencing was PBMCs. The receptor set was obtained from a male donor in good health and CMV-seropositive. CDR3s include the opening cysteine and the closing phenylalanine or tryptophan. The D gene is left open where the match is weak. Clone size is shown for a subset of rows, as once, few, many or a class of expanded clone.

clone size: -
V gene: TRBV2
D gene: TRBD2
J gene: TRBJ2-3
CDR3 DNA: TGTGCCAGCATCCAGCGGGGCTACACAGATACGCAGTATTTT
CDR3 protein: CASIQRGYTDTQYF

clone size: -
V gene: TRBV5-8
D gene: TRBD1
J gene: TRBJ2-2
CDR3 DNA: TGTGCCAGCAGCCACCGGGACAGGGGACATACCGGGGAGCTGTTTTTT
CDR3 protein: CASSHRDRGHTGELFF

clone size: -
V gene: TRBV11-2
D gene: TRBD2
J gene: TRBJ2-1
CDR3 DNA: TGTGCCAGCAGCGGGTCGCTTAGACTAGCGGTTCTTGATGAGCAGTTCTTC
CDR3 protein: CASSGSLRLAVLDEQFF

clone size: -
V gene: TRBV6-6
D gene: -
J gene: TRBJ1-1
CDR3 DNA: TGTGCCAGCATTTCTAGCGGGGGGCCTGAAGCTTTCTTT
CDR3 protein: CASISSGGPEAFF

clone size: -
V gene: TRBV7-2
D gene: TRBD2
J gene: TRBJ2-5
CDR3 DNA: TGTGCCAGCAGCTTAGAAGAGCGGGGGGGCGCCGAGACCCAGTACTTC
CDR3 protein: CASSLEERGGAETQYF

clone size: -
V gene: TRBV7-9
D gene: -
J gene: TRBJ1-4
CDR3 DNA: TGTGCCAGCAGCTTAGCGCAAGTTCAGGGGACGGAAACTAATGAAAAACTGTTTTTT
CDR3 protein: CASSLAQVQGTETNEKLFF

clone size: -
V gene: TRBV28
D gene: -
J gene: TRBJ1-4
CDR3 DNA: TGTGCCAGCAGTTTACAGGGAGAAAAACTGTTTTTT
CDR3 protein: CASSLQGEKLFF

clone size: -
V gene: TRBV10-3
D gene: -
J gene: TRBJ2-2
CDR3 DNA: TGTGCCATCAGGACTAGTGGGGTCGCCGGGGAGCTGTTTTTT
CDR3 protein: CAIRTSGVAGELFF

clone size: -
V gene: TRBV7-2
D gene: -
J gene: TRBJ2-3
CDR3 DNA: TGTGCCAGCAGCTCCCCTAGCACAGATACGCAGTATTTT
CDR3 protein: CASSSPSTDTQYF

clone size: few
V gene: TRBV27
D gene: TRBD2
J gene: TRBJ2-2
CDR3 DNA: TGTGCCAGCAGTTTCCTGGCGGGAGGGAACACCGGGGAGCTGTTTTTT
CDR3 protein: CASSFLAGGNTGELFF

clone size: -
V gene: TRBV11-1
D gene: TRBD2
J gene: TRBJ2-1
CDR3 DNA: TGTGCCAGCAGCTCCCTAGCGGGAGGGCCCAATGAGCAGTTCTTC
CDR3 protein: CASSSLAGGPNEQFF

clone size: -
V gene: TRBV19
D gene: TRBD2
J gene: TRBJ2-1
CDR3 DNA: TGTGCCAGTAGGCAGCGGGGGGATAGGAATGAGCAGTTCTTC
CDR3 protein: CASRQRGDRNEQFF

clone size: -
V gene: TRBV28
D gene: TRBD1
J gene: TRBJ1-5
CDR3 DNA: TGTGCCAGCAGCAATTGGACAGGGACCAGCAATCAGCCCCAGCATTTT
CDR3 protein: CASSNWTGTSNQPQHF

clone size: -
V gene: TRBV6-1
D gene: -
J gene: TRBJ2-3
CDR3 DNA: TGTGCCAGCAGTCCGGAGGGTAGCACAGATACGCAGTATTTT
CDR3 protein: CASSPEGSTDTQYF

clone size: -
V gene: TRBV5-5
D gene: -
J gene: TRBJ2-7
CDR3 DNA: TGTGCCAGCAGCTTGCAGGGTAGCCACGAGCAGTACTTC
CDR3 protein: CASSLQGSHEQYF

clone size: -
V gene: TRBV5-1
D gene: TRBD2
J gene: TRBJ2-1
CDR3 DNA: TGCGCCAGCAGCTTAGAATGGCGGGGGGCCTACAATGAGCAGTTCTTC
CDR3 protein: CASSLEWRGAYNEQFF

clone size: -
V gene: TRBV2
D gene: TRBD2
J gene: TRBJ2-5
CDR3 DNA: TGTGCCAGCAGTGAACGGCTAGCGGGACGGGAGACCCAGTACTTC
CDR3 protein: CASSERLAGRETQYF

clone size: -
V gene: TRBV28
D gene: -
J gene: TRBJ2-2
CDR3 DNA: TGTGCCAGCAGTTTCGGAGGGACCGGGGAGCTGTTTTTT
CDR3 protein: CASSFGGTGELFF

clone size: -
V gene: TRBV28
D gene: TRBD1
J gene: TRBJ1-1
CDR3 DNA: TGTGCCAGCAGTTTAAATACAGGGGGTGGGTCTGAAGCTTTCTTT
CDR3 protein: CASSLNTGGGSEAFF

clone size: -
V gene: TRBV7-8
D gene: -
J gene: TRBJ2-5
CDR3 DNA: TGTGCCAGCAGCTCTACGTTAAGCGGCACCCAAGAGACCCAGTACTTC
CDR3 protein: CASSSTLSGTQETQYF

clone size: -
V gene: TRBV28
D gene: TRBD1
J gene: TRBJ2-3
CDR3 DNA: TGTGCCAGCAGTTTGGGGACAGGGGGCACAGATACGCAGTATTTT
CDR3 protein: CASSLGTGGTDTQYF

clone size: once
V gene: TRBV7-9
D gene: -
J gene: TRBJ2-6
CDR3 DNA: TGTGCCAGCAGCTTAGAGGCAGGGTCTGGGGCCAACGTCCTGACTTTC
CDR3 protein: CASSLEAGSGANVLTF

clone size: -
V gene: TRBV5-1
D gene: -
J gene: TRBJ2-3
CDR3 DNA: TGCGCCAGCAGCCCTACCGGACTAACAGATACGCAGTATTTT
CDR3 protein: CASSPTGLTDTQYF

clone size: -
V gene: TRBV19
D gene: -
J gene: TRBJ1-5
CDR3 DNA: TGTGCCAGTAGTGTCACAGCAAGCAATCAGCCCCAGCATTTT
CDR3 protein: CASSVTASNQPQHF

clone size: -
V gene: TRBV5-4
D gene: -
J gene: TRBJ2-3
CDR3 DNA: TGTGCCAGCAGCTTGAACGGACTCAGCACAGATACGCAGTATTTT
CDR3 protein: CASSLNGLSTDTQYF

clone size: -
V gene: TRBV12-5
D gene: -
J gene: TRBJ1-1
CDR3 DNA: TGTGCTAGTGGTTTGGGCGGGGGGAACACTGAAGCTTTCTTT
CDR3 protein: CASGLGGGNTEAFF

clone size: -
V gene: TRBV2
D gene: TRBD1
J gene: TRBJ2-3
CDR3 DNA: TGTGCCAGCAGGAACCGGGACAGGGGGGAAGATACGCAGTATTTT
CDR3 protein: CASRNRDRGEDTQYF

clone size: -
V gene: TRBV2
D gene: TRBD1
J gene: TRBJ2-3
CDR3 DNA: TGTGCCAGCAGTGATAGAACAGGGGGGGATACGCAGTATTTT
CDR3 protein: CASSDRTGGDTQYF

clone size: -
V gene: TRBV9
D gene: TRBD2
J gene: TRBJ2-1
CDR3 DNA: TGTGCCAGCAGCGGCACTAGCGGGAACTACAATGAGCAGTTCTTC
CDR3 protein: CASSGTSGNYNEQFF

clone size: -
V gene: TRBV30
D gene: TRBD2
J gene: TRBJ2-7
CDR3 DNA: TGTGCCTGGAGTGTTGGTAGCGGGGGGGGCTCCTACGAGCAGTACTTC
CDR3 protein: CAWSVGSGGGSYEQYF

clone size: -
V gene: TRBV5-1
D gene: TRBD2
J gene: TRBJ2-5
CDR3 DNA: TGCGCCAGCAGCTTGTTAGGGACTAGCGAAGAGACCCAGTACTTC
CDR3 protein: CASSLLGTSEETQYF

clone size: -
V gene: TRBV5-1
D gene: TRBD1
J gene: TRBJ1-2
CDR3 DNA: TGCGCCAGCAGCTTTCTATCGACAGGGTCTGACTATGGCTACACCTTC
CDR3 protein: CASSFLSTGSDYGYTF

clone size: -
V gene: TRBV7-6
D gene: -
J gene: TRBJ2-5
CDR3 DNA: TGTGCCAGCAGCTTAGCGCTGGTCCGCCAGGAGACCCAGTACTTC
CDR3 protein: CASSLALVRQETQYF

clone size: -
V gene: TRBV7-2
D gene: -
J gene: TRBJ2-1
CDR3 DNA: TGTGCCAGCAGCTTAGTGAGTAGCGGAAACTACAATGAGCAGTTCTTC
CDR3 protein: CASSLVSSGNYNEQFF

clone size: -
V gene: TRBV5-4
D gene: TRBD1
J gene: TRBJ1-2
CDR3 DNA: TGTGCCAGCAGTGACGACAGGGGTTATGGCTACACCTTC
CDR3 protein: CASSDDRGYGYTF

clone size: -
V gene: TRBV15
D gene: TRBD1
J gene: TRBJ2-6
CDR3 DNA: TGTGCCACCAGCCTACGGACAGGGTTGAGTGAATCTGGGGCCAACGTCCTGACTTTC
CDR3 protein: CATSLRTGLSESGANVLTF

clone size: -
V gene: TRBV7-8
D gene: -
J gene: TRBJ2-2
CDR3 DNA: TGTGCCAGCAGCTGGGACCGGGACACGAACACCGGGGAGCTGTTTTTT
CDR3 protein: CASSWDRDTNTGELFF

clone size: once
V gene: TRBV7-9
D gene: -
J gene: TRBJ1-5
CDR3 DNA: TGTGCCAGCAGCTTAGTAGGGGCGAATCAGCCCCAGCATTTT
CDR3 protein: CASSLVGANQPQHF

clone size: -
V gene: TRBV25-1
D gene: -
J gene: TRBJ1-2
CDR3 DNA: TGTGCCAGCAGTGGGGGGCAGACCGTCTATGGCTACACCTTC
CDR3 protein: CASSGGQTVYGYTF

clone size: -
V gene: TRBV18
D gene: TRBD1
J gene: TRBJ1-3
CDR3 DNA: TGTGCCAGCTCACCAGAGGGACAGAACCCCTCTGGAAACACCATATATTTT
CDR3 protein: CASSPEGQNPSGNTIYF

clone size: few
V gene: TRBV7-9
D gene: TRBD2
J gene: TRBJ2-5
CDR3 DNA: TGTGCCAGCAGCCGGCCTGGAGCCGGGGCGGGGGAGCAGTACTTC
CDR3 protein: CASSRPGAGAGEQYF

clone size: -
V gene: TRBV27
D gene: TRBD2
J gene: TRBJ2-7
CDR3 DNA: TGTGCCAGCAGTTTATTAGCGGGGGACTCGGAGCAGTACTTC
CDR3 protein: CASSLLAGDSEQYF

clone size: once
V gene: TRBV29-1
D gene: -
J gene: TRBJ2-2
CDR3 DNA: TGCAGCGTTGGCGAAACCCTCGTAGGGGAGCTGTTTTTT
CDR3 protein: CSVGETLVGELFF

clone size: once
V gene: TRBV27
D gene: -
J gene: TRBJ2-2
CDR3 DNA: TGTGCCAGCAGTTTATTGGGGTACCCCGGGGAGCTGGTTTTT
CDR3 protein: CASSLLGYPGELVF

clone size: -
V gene: TRBV28
D gene: -
J gene: TRBJ2-7
CDR3 DNA: TGTGCCAGCAGTTTCTCGGAGGGGCGGCAGCACTCCTCCTACGAGCAGTACTTC
CDR3 protein: CASSFSEGRQHSSYEQYF

clone size: -
V gene: TRBV28
D gene: -
J gene: TRBJ1-2
CDR3 DNA: TGTGCCACCGCCCGGGGGACCAACTATGGCTACACCTTC
CDR3 protein: CATARGTNYGYTF

clone size: once
V gene: TRBV7-9
D gene: TRBD1
J gene: TRBJ2-7
CDR3 DNA: TGTTCCAGCAGCTCGACAGGGCCCTACGAGCAGTACTTC
CDR3 protein: CSSSSTGPYEQYF

clone size: -
V gene: TRBV7-2
D gene: TRBD2
J gene: TRBJ2-5
CDR3 DNA: TGTGCCAGCAGTCGGGGGACTAACCAAGAGACCCAGTACTTC
CDR3 protein: CASSRGTNQETQYF

clone size: once
V gene: TRBV2
D gene: -
J gene: TRBJ2-7
CDR3 DNA: TGTGCCAGCAGTGAAGGTGCAGGGTTCTACGAGCAGTACTTC
CDR3 protein: CASSEGAGFYEQYF

clone size: -
V gene: TRBV28
D gene: TRBD2
J gene: TRBJ2-3
CDR3 DNA: TGTGCCAGCAGTTTACCCCGACTAGCGGGAGGGGGAACAGATACGCAGTATTTT
CDR3 protein: CASSLPRLAGGGTDTQYF

clone size: -
V gene: TRBV7-9
D gene: -
J gene: TRBJ1-2
CDR3 DNA: TGTGCCAGCAGCGAAATACCAGGGAACTATGGCTACACCTTC
CDR3 protein: CASSEIPGNYGYTF

clone size: -
V gene: TRBV2
D gene: -
J gene: TRBJ1-2
CDR3 DNA: TGTGCCAGCAGTCCACCGGGACTCCGAGCAGGCTACACCTTC
CDR3 protein: CASSPPGLRAGYTF

clone size: few
V gene: TRBV4-1
D gene: -
J gene: TRBJ2-3
CDR3 DNA: TGCGCCAGCAGCGTAAGAAGGTCGGGGGCAGATACGCAGTATTTT
CDR3 protein: CASSVRRSGADTQYF

clone size: -
V gene: TRBV9
D gene: TRBD1
J gene: TRBJ1-4
CDR3 DNA: TGTGCCAGCAGCCAGGGGGACCGGTCAACTAATGAAAAACTGTTTTTT
CDR3 protein: CASSQGDRSTNEKLFF

clone size: once
V gene: TRBV2
D gene: TRBD2
J gene: TRBJ2-2
CDR3 DNA: TGTGCCAGCAGAGCCACCGGGAGGGAGGGCGTCGGGGAGCTGTTTTTT
CDR3 protein: CASRATGREGVGELFF